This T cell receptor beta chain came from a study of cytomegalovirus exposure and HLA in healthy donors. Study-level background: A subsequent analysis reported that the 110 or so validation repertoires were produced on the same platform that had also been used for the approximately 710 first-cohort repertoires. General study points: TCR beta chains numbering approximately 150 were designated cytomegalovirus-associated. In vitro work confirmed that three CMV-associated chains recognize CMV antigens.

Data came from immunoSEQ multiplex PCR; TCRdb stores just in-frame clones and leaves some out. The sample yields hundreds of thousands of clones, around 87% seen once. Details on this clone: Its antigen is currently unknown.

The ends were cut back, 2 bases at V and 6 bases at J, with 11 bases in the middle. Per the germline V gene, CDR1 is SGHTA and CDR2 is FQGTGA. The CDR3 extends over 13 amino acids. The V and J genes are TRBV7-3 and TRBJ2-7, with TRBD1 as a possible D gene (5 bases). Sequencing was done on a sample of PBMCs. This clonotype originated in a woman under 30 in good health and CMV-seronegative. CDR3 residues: CASSLAGQGEQYF. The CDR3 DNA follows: TGTGCCAGCAGCTTAGCCGGCCAGGGCGAGCAGTACTTC.